This record covers a single T cell receptor beta chain. This entry is derived from a study of T cell responses to AZD1222 COVID-19 vaccine. Pooled in the analysis were second doses at about 4 or about 12 weeks. The length of the CDR3 is 15 residues. Between the trimmed V and J ends, which lost 7 bases and 5 bases, there was a span of 18 bases. The germline V gene encodes CDR1 LNHDA and CDR2 SQIVND (reference sequence). Sequencing was performed with immunoSEQ multiplex PCR; in TCRdb, only in-frame clones are kept and a portion is missing. Among about 110,000 clones listed, roughly 86% were seen once. The TCR originated in an adult who received the AZD1222 COVID-19 vaccine. V is TRBV19 and J is TRBJ1-5; D gene unclear. The sample here was peripheral blood, taken 28 days after the second AZD1222 dose. CDR3 DNA: TGTGCCAGTACCCGGCAAGCCCCTCATGATCAGCCCCAGCATTTT. Encoded protein: CASTRQAPHDQPQHF.